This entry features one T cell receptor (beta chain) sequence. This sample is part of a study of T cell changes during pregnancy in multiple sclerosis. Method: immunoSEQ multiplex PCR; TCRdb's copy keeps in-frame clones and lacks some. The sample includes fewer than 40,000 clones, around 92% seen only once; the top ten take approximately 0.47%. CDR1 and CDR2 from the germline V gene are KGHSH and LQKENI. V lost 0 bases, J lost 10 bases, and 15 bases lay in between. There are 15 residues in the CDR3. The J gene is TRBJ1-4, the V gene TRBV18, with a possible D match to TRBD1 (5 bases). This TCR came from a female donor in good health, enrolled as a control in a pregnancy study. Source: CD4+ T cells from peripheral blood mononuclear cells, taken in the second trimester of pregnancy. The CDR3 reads CASSPPYGRVGKLFF. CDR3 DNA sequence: TGTGCCAGCTCACCACCTTACGGCAGGGTAGGAAAACTGTTTTTT.